This T cell receptor beta chain was recovered during a study of T cells in Graves' hyperthyroidism and ophthalmopathy. Study-level points and caveats: In validation, the model predicted ophthalmopathy. These predictions came a median roughly 7.1 months before onset.

This clonotype was detected many times. The antigen remains undetermined. Amplified TCR beta CDR3 regions came from RNA transcripts. First-round RT-PCR targeting the TCR CDR3 was performed with the HTBI primer set. TCRdb passed the multiplex PCR reads through MiXCR, listing each CDR3 protein once. This table holds about 380,000 distinct CDR3 sequences, around 14% found once. This TCR was recovered from a woman in her sixties or seventies with Graves' hyperthyroidism. The material sequenced was blood.

CDR3: CASSLGGAGETQYF. Written as DNA, the CDR3 is TGTGCCAGCAGCTTAGGAGGGGCCGGGGAGACCCAGTACTTC. The V gene is TRBV7-3, the J gene TRBJ2-5, with D possibly matching TRBD2 (6 bases). Trimming removed 2 bases at V and 5 bases at J, with 12 bases between. Germline V gene sequence: CDR1 SGHTA, CDR2 FQGTGA. CDR3 length: 14 amino acids.